These T cell receptor beta chains were read from a single sample in a study of shared clonotypes between healthy human individuals. Clones were read by immunoSEQ multiplex PCR, and TCRdb kept only the in-frame ones, dropping some. In the table there are millions of clones, 85% to 95% of which are singletons. The sample consisted of naive CD4+ T cells sorted from blood. These receptors came from a man younger than 35 in good health. The CDR3 runs from the conserved cysteine through the conserved F or W. A D gene is named only where the DNA matches it firmly. Size is omitted from some rows. Given values are once, few, many or a class for expanded clones.

d_call	clone_size	v_call	j_call	cdr3_nt	cdr3_aa
TRBD1	NA	TRBV7-6	TRBJ2-1	TGTGCCAGCAGCCCCGTCACCGGGACAGTAATAGGCGAGCAGTTCTTC	CASSPVTGTVIGEQFF
TRBD1	NA	TRBV6-5	TRBJ2-7	TGTGCCAGCAGTCGGGGACAGGGTGACTACGAGCAGTACTTC	CASSRGQGDYEQYF
NA	once	TRBV10-1	TRBJ2-6	TGCGCCAGCATCGTATTCTCTGGGGCCAACGTCCTGACTTTC	CASIVFSGANVLTF
NA	NA	TRBV19	TRBJ1-1	TGTGCCAGTAGTGCCCCGGGCCGGACCGCTGAAGCTTTCTTT	CASSAPGRTAEAFF
NA	many	TRBV5-4	TRBJ2-5	TGTGCCAGCAGCAAAACGACAGGTTCGGGGGAGACCCAGTACTTC	CASSKTTGSGETQYF
NA	NA	TRBV7-9	TRBJ1-4	TGTGCCAGCAGTTCCACAGTTGTCTCCTATGAAAAACTGTTTTTT	CASSSTVVSYEKLFF
NA	few	TRBV2	TRBJ1-6	TGTGCCAGCAGTGACCGATATTCACCCCTCCACTTT	CASSDRYSPLHF
TRBD1	NA	TRBV6-6	TRBJ1-2	TGTGCCAGCATCGGGACAGGGGGCTCTGGCTACACCTTC	CASIGTGGSGYTF
NA	NA	TRBV2	TRBJ2-5	TGTGCCAGCAAGGGGGACTGGACCCAGTACTTC	CASKGDWTQYF
NA	NA	TRBV19	TRBJ1-2	TGTGCCAGTGTTGACCCGACAACCGGCAACTATGGCTACACCTTC	CASVDPTTGNYGYTF
NA	NA	TRBV2	TRBJ1-2	TGTGCCAGCATGAGGGAGCAGACTAACTATGGCTACACCTTC	CASMREQTNYGYTF
NA	NA	TRBV2	TRBJ2-2	TGTGCCAGCCTGGGGACGCGGATGTCGAACACCGGGGAGCTGTTTTTT	CASLGTRMSNTGELFF
TRBD1	NA	TRBV5-1	TRBJ1-4	TGCGCCAGCAGCTTGGGACAGGGGGCTGTTGAAAAACTGTTTTTT	CASSLGQGAVEKLFF
TRBD1	NA	TRBV19	TRBJ1-5	TGTGCCAGTAGTATGGGACAGGGATCCCAGCCCCAGCATTTT	CASSMGQGSQPQHF
NA	NA	TRBV5-1	TRBJ1-3	TGCGCCAGCAGCTTGGGCCGTTCGGAAGGAAACACCATATATTTT	CASSLGRSEGNTIYF
NA	NA	TRBV10-3	TRBJ2-3	TGTGCCATCAGTGATGGGCTGGCAGATACGCAGTATTTT	CAISDGLADTQYF
NA	once	TRBV5-4	TRBJ2-6	TGTGCCAGCAGCATGGTCCCGTTAACCCGCTCTGGGGCCAACGTCCTGACTTTC	CASSMVPLTRSGANVLTF
NA	NA	TRBV18	TRBJ1-1	TGTGCCAGCTCACCGGATTTGAGGAACACTGAAGCTTTCTTT	CASSPDLRNTEAFF
TRBD1	once	TRBV2	TRBJ1-5	TGTGCCAGCAGGGGGACAGGCAATCAGCCCCAGCATTTT	CASRGTGNQPQHF
NA	NA	TRBV28	TRBJ1-3	TGTGCCAGCAGTGCTGGGTCCCTCTCTGGAAACACCATATATTTT	CASSAGSLSGNTIYF
TRBD2	NA	TRBV30	TRBJ2-3	TGTGCCTGGAGTGTAATGGTGACTAGCGGGGGAAACACAGATACGCAGTATTTT	CAWSVMVTSGGNTDTQYF
NA	few	TRBV11-3	TRBJ2-7	TGTGCCAGCAGCTTAGGGTCCGGGACCTACTACGAGCAGTACTTC	CASSLGSGTYYEQYF
NA	NA	TRBV28	TRBJ2-7	TGTGCCAGCAGTTTACCTTCCTCTCCCATCTACGAGCAGTACTTC	CASSLPSSPIYEQYF
NA	many	TRBV4-3	TRBJ1-4	TGCGCCAGCAGCCAAGATTACCGTAGAAATGAAAAACTGTTTTTT	CASSQDYRRNEKLFF
TRBD1	NA	TRBV5-1	TRBJ1-4	TGCGCCAGCAGCAACCCTCAGGGGGCTGGTGAAAAACTGTTTTTT	CASSNPQGAGEKLFF
NA	NA	TRBV7-2	TRBJ2-4	TGTGCCAGCAGCTCTGACAGATACATTCAGTACTTC	CASSSDRYIQYF